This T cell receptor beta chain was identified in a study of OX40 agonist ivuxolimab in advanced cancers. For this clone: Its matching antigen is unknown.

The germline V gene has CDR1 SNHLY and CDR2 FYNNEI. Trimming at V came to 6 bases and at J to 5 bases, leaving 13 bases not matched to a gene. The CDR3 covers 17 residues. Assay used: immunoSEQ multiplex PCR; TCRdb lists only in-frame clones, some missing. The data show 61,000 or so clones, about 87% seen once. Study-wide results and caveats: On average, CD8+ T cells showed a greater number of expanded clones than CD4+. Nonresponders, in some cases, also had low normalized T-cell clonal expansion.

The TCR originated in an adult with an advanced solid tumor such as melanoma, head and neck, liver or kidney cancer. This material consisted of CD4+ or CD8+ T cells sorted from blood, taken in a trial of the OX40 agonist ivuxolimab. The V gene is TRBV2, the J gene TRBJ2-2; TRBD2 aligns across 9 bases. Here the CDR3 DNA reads TGTGCCAGCAGACGTAGCGGGGGTCTTACGGGGACCGGGGAGCTGTTTTTT. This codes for CASRRSGGLTGTGELFF.